A selection of T cell receptor beta chains follows, all from one sample in a study of shared clonotypes between healthy human individuals. Assay used: immunoSEQ multiplex PCR; TCRdb lists only in-frame clones, some missing. The sample records some 2.1 million clones, 95% being singletons. The specimen was naive CD4+ T cells sorted from blood. The receptors were gathered from a man aged 18 to 29 in good health. CDR3s include the opening cysteine and the closing phenylalanine or tryptophan. Each record gives: clone size, D gene, V gene, J gene, CDR3 protein, CDR3 DNA. The D gene is left open where the match is weak. Part of the rows lack a size; the others show once, few, many or a class for expanded clones.

size: -
D: -
V: TRBV9
J: TRBJ1-2
CDR3: CASTTPGGANYGYTF
DNA: TGTGCCAGCACCACCCCGGGGGGAGCTAACTATGGCTACACCTTC

size: -
D: TRBD1
V: TRBV6-6
J: TRBJ1-2
CDR3: CASSRQGDYGYTF
DNA: TGTGCCAGCAGTAGACAGGGGGACTATGGCTACACCTTC

size: -
D: TRBD1
V: TRBV25-1
J: TRBJ2-2
CDR3: CASSARTGETGELFF
DNA: TGTGCCAGCAGTGCACGGACAGGGGAAACCGGGGAGCTGTTTTTT

size: -
D: -
V: TRBV20-1
J: TRBJ1-4
CDR3: CSAPLGEKLFF
DNA: TGCAGTGCCCCCCTGGGTGAAAAACTGTTTTTT

size: -
D: -
V: TRBV13
J: TRBJ2-5
CDR3: CASSGSEEGIQETQYF
DNA: TGTGCCAGCAGCGGATCCGAGGAGGGAATCCAAGAGACCCAGTACTTC

size: -
D: -
V: TRBV15
J: TRBJ2-7
CDR3: CATSRDLDKFTYEQYF
DNA: TGTGCCACCAGCAGAGATCTTGATAAGTTCACCTACGAGCAGTACTTC

size: -
D: -
V: TRBV5-6
J: TRBJ2-7
CDR3: CASSLSRVLGYEQYF
DNA: TGTGCCAGCAGCTTAAGCAGGGTCTTAGGGTACGAGCAGTACTTC

size: -
D: -
V: TRBV6-5
J: TRBJ1-2
CDR3: CASSLRGGNYGYTF
DNA: TGTGCCAGCAGTTTAAGGGGAGGCAACTATGGCTACACCTTC

size: -
D: -
V: TRBV11-2
J: TRBJ2-1
CDR3: CASSSRGLWGSYNEQFF
DNA: TGTGCCAGCAGCTCCCGGGGACTTTGGGGGTCCTACAATGAGCAGTTCTTC

size: once
D: TRBD2
V: TRBV4-1
J: TRBJ2-5
CDR3: CASSQDPFGRRETQYF
DNA: TGCGCCAGCAGCCAAGATCCTTTCGGGAGGCGAGAGACCCAGTACTTC

size: -
D: -
V: TRBV28
J: TRBJ2-7
CDR3: CASSPTDIWLSSYEQYF
DNA: TGTGCCAGCAGTCCAACGGACATTTGGTTAAGCTCCTACGAGCAGTACTTC

size: -
D: -
V: TRBV10-3
J: TRBJ1-2
CDR3: CAISEGQFYGYTF
DNA: TGTGCCATCAGTGAGGGACAGTTCTATGGCTACACCTTC

size: -
D: -
V: TRBV7-2
J: TRBJ2-7
CDR3: CASSPQNEQYF
DNA: TGTGCCAGCAGCCCCCAGAACGAGCAGTACTTC

size: -
D: TRBD1
V: TRBV6-5
J: TRBJ2-5
CDR3: CASRYPGTGGRETQYF
DNA: TGTGCCAGCAGATACCCTGGGACAGGGGGCAGGGAGACCCAGTACTTC

size: -
D: -
V: TRBV5-1
J: TRBJ1-4
CDR3: CASRLNEKLFF
DNA: TGCGCCAGCCGACTAAATGAAAAACTGTTTTTT

size: -
D: -
V: TRBV18
J: TRBJ1-3
CDR3: CASSPIDRGNTIYF
DNA: TGTGCCAGCTCACCAATCGACAGAGGAAACACCATATATTTT

size: -
D: -
V: TRBV5-1
J: TRBJ1-2
CDR3: CASSLAGEMSGYTF
DNA: TGCGCCAGCAGCTTGGCCGGAGAGATGAGTGGCTACACCTTC

size: -
D: -
V: TRBV15
J: TRBJ1-2
CDR3: CATSRDQYGYTF
DNA: TGTGCCACCAGCAGAGATCAGTATGGCTACACCTTC

size: -
D: -
V: TRBV5-1
J: TRBJ2-7
CDR3: CASSLRQGTFYEQYF
DNA: TGCGCCAGCAGCTTAAGGCAGGGTACCTTCTACGAGCAGTACTTC

size: -
D: TRBD2
V: TRBV2
J: TRBJ2-7
CDR3: CASSPRTSGVFSYEQYF
DNA: TGTGCCAGCAGTCCACGGACTAGCGGGGTTTTCTCCTACGAGCAGTACTTC

size: -
D: -
V: TRBV7-6
J: TRBJ1-4
CDR3: CASSPFGAGRREKLFF
DNA: TGTGCCAGCAGCCCCTTTGGGGCAGGACGCAGGGAAAAACTGTTTTTT

size: -
D: TRBD1
V: TRBV19
J: TRBJ2-5
CDR3: CASGTGETQYF
DNA: TGTGCCAGCGGGACAGGCGAGACCCAGTACTTC

size: -
D: TRBD2
V: TRBV5-1
J: TRBJ2-1
CDR3: CASSLVGGSYNEQFF
DNA: TGCGCCAGCAGCTTGGTGGGCGGGAGCTACAATGAGCAGTTCTTC

size: -
D: -
V: TRBV5-5
J: TRBJ1-6
CDR3: CASSQIEVRSSYNSPLHF
DNA: TGTGCCAGCAGCCAAATAGAGGTCAGAAGCTCCTATAATTCACCCCTCCACTTT

size: once
D: -
V: TRBV7-9
J: TRBJ1-2
CDR3: CASSPARGQIYGYTF
DNA: TGTGCCAGCAGCCCAGCGCGAGGACAGATCTATGGCTACACCTTC

size: -
D: -
V: TRBV2
J: TRBJ2-5
CDR3: CASSEERLPQETQYF
DNA: TGTGCCAGCAGTGAAGAGAGACTACCCCAAGAGACCCAGTACTTC

size: -
D: TRBD1
V: TRBV5-1
J: TRBJ2-7
CDR3: CASSLGTVYEQYF
DNA: TGCGCCAGCAGCTTAGGGACAGTCTACGAGCAGTACTTC

size: -
D: -
V: TRBV4-3
J: TRBJ1-4
CDR3: CASSQDRLWGPNEKLFF
DNA: TGCGCCAGCAGCCAAGACCGGTTATGGGGACCGAATGAAAAACTGTTTTTT

size: -
D: -
V: TRBV7-2
J: TRBJ1-1
CDR3: CASSLGFQMNTEAFF
DNA: TGTGCCAGCAGCTTAGGGTTCCAAATGAACACTGAAGCTTTCTTT

size: -
D: TRBD2
V: TRBV5-1
J: TRBJ2-7
CDR3: CASSLDFSGGSSYEQYF
DNA: TGCGCCAGCAGCTTAGATTTTAGCGGGGGGAGCTCCTACGAGCAGTACTTC

size: -
D: -
V: TRBV10-3
J: TRBJ1-5
CDR3: CASQSMPTGNQPQHF
DNA: TGTGCCAGTCAATCGATGCCTACAGGGAATCAGCCCCAGCATTTT

size: -
D: TRBD2
V: TRBV2
J: TRBJ2-2
CDR3: CASNSGGPVGELFF
DNA: TGTGCCAGCAACAGCGGGGGGCCGGTCGGGGAGCTGTTTTTT